These 17 T cell receptor beta chains share one sample of origin, sequenced in a study of T cells in Graves' hyperthyroidism and ophthalmopathy. RNA transcripts provided the source from which TCR beta CDR3 regions were amplified. In the first-round RT-PCR of the TCR CDR3, the HTBI primer set was used. TCRdb recomputed calls from the multiplex PCR reads with MiXCR, one row per CDR3 protein. The sample holds about 300,000 distinct CDR3 sequences, roughly a fifth seen once. Sequenced: blood. These TCRs come from a man aged 50 or older with Graves' ophthalmopathy.

This clonotype was observed many times. This rearrangement joins TRBV9 to TRBJ1-1; 7 positions match TRBD1. The CDR3 spans 14 residues. Germline CDR1 and CDR2: SGDLS and YYNGEE. Trimming took 3 bases from V and 5 from J; bases not matched to a gene: 7. Here the CDR3 reads CASSGSGGRTEAFF. The CDR3 DNA reads as TGTGCCAGCAGCGGCTCAGGGGGAAGAACTGAAGCTTTCTTT. Based on the CDR3 plus reference TRBV9 and TRBJ1-1, the full variable domain is DSGVTQTPKHLITATGQRVTLRCSPRSGDLSVYWYQQSLDQGLQFLIQYYNGEERAKGNILERFSAQQFPDLHSELNLSSLELGDSALYFCASSGSGGRTEAFFGQGTRLTVV.

This clonotype was counted between two and nine times. The chain links TRBV6-7 to TRBJ1-5, with no clear D. TRBV6-7 is sorted into the ORF group, with uncertain function. The germline V and J ends were trimmed by 0 bases and 2 bases, with 11 bases remaining between them. The CDR3 covers 16 residues. In DNA form, the CDR3 reads TGTGCCAGCAGTTACTCACCGACGGGTGGCAATCAGCCCCAGCATTTT. This translates into CASSYSPTGGNQPQHF.

There are many counts of this clonotype. The V and J genes are TRBV30 and TRBJ2-5; D may be TRBD1 (6 bases). Germline CDR1 and CDR2: GTSNPN and SVGIG (reference sequence). CDR3 length: 12 amino acids. Between the trimmed V and J ends, which lost 0 bases and 4 bases, there was a span of 6 bases. The CDR3 bases are TGTGCCTGGAGTGTACAGGGAGAGACCCAGTACTTC. The encoded protein is CAWSVQGETQYF.

V and J are TRBV28 and TRBJ2-7, with TRBD1 matching 11 bases. CDR1 is MDHEN, CDR2 SYDVKM, per germline. V shed 8 bases, J shed 4 bases, and the junction held 4 bases outside the gene matches. The CDR3 spans 13 residues. CDR3 loop: CASGGQGVYEQYF. The DNA for the CDR3 is TGTGCCAGCGGGGGACAGGGGGTGTACGAGCAGTACTTC.

The V gene is TRBV5-1, the J gene TRBJ2-1, with a possible D match to TRBD1 (5 bases). CDR3 length equals 14 residues. From germline, CDR1 is SGHRS and CDR2 YFSETQ. Trimming cost V 4 bases and J 2 bases, with 10 bases left between them. The CDR3 sequence is CASSTAGTYNEQFF. The CDR3 region has the DNA TGCGCCAGCAGCACAGCAGGGACCTACAATGAGCAGTTCTTC.

The chain combines TRBV3-1 with TRBJ1-3; D call uncertain. CDR3 size: 17 residues. CDR1 is LGHDT and CDR2 is YNNKEL in the germline V gene (reference sequence). V lost 3 bases to trimming and J lost 0 bases, with 15 bases between them. CDR3 DNA: TGTGCCAGCAGCCATCTCGGGCGGAGCACCTCTGGAAACACCATATATTTT. This encodes CASSHLGRSTSGNTIYF. Full variable domain (rest looked up from reference TRBV3-1 and TRBJ1-3): DTAVSQTPKYLVTQMGNDKSIKCEQNLGHDTMYWYKQDSKKFLKIMFSYNNKELIINETVPNRFSPKSPDKAHLNLHINSLELGDSAVYFCASSHLGRSTSGNTIYFGEGSWLTVV.

This clonotype came up a few times. The chain is built from TRBV19 and TRBJ1-5; D may be TRBD1 (6 bases). V gave up 7 bases and J gave up 3 bases, with 10 bases separating them. Germline V gene sequence: CDR1 LNHDA, CDR2 SQIVND (reference sequence). The CDR3 sequence is 13 residues long. DNA for the CDR3: TGTGCCAGTAAGGGGACAACCAATCAGCCCCAGCATTTT. Encoded protein: CASKGTTNQPQHF.

The rearrangement uses TRBV6-2 or TRBV6-3 and TRBJ2-4; D is possibly TRBD1 (6 bases). The germline V gene has CDR1 MNHEY and CDR2 SVGEGT. There are 13 residues in the CDR3. Trimming shortened V by 0 bases and J by 11 bases, and 11 bases separated the two germline ends. DNA for the CDR3: TGTGCCAGCAGTTACTCGAGCGAGGGGGTTCAGTACTTC. This codes for CASSYSSEGVQYF.

A few counts support this clonotype. This chain joins TRBV6-1 and TRBJ1-1; 7 bases line up with TRBD1. Germline V lookup: CDR1 MNHNS, CDR2 SASEGT. The CDR3 length is 15 residues. Trimming at V came to 5 bases and at J to 1 base, leaving 7 bases not matched to a gene. This CDR3 is CASSLLQGRNTEAFF. CDR3 DNA sequence: TGTGCCAGCAGTTTGCTACAGGGGAGGAACACTGAAGCTTTCTTT.

The chain has TRBV18 and TRBJ2-2; either TRBD1 or TRBD2 may fit D (5 bases each). This CDR3 comprises 15 residues. With 3 bases removed from V and 4 bases from J, the gap between germline ends came to 12 bases. The germline V gene encodes CDR1 KGHSH and CDR2 LQKENI. DNA of the CDR3: TGTGCCAGCTCACCGGGGGTCTCGATCACCGGGGAGCTGTTTTTT. It specifies CASSPGVSITGELFF.

As concerns this clonotype: Just one base apart from a much larger clone, this may be a read error. The chain joins TRBV6-1 to TRBJ2-7; no clear D. V gave up 6 bases and J gave up 3 bases, with 9 bases separating them. CDR1 and CDR2 from the germline V gene are MNHNS and SASEGT. This CDR3 region has 12 residues. This chain's CDR3 is CASRSDLYEQYF. The DNA of the CDR3 is TGTGCCAGCAGATCGGACCTCTACGAGCAGTACTTC.

Many counts were recorded for this clonotype. This sequence joins TRBV6-5 and TRBJ2-3; tentatively, D is TRBD1 (6 bases). This CDR3 is 14 amino acids long. V lost 2 bases, J lost 2 bases, and 8 bases lay in between. From germline, CDR1 is MNHEY and CDR2 SVGAGI. CDR3 residues: CASSYQGPTDTQYF. Written as DNA, the CDR3 is TGTGCCAGCAGTTACCAGGGGCCCACAGATACGCAGTATTTT.

This chain uses TRBV6-1 with TRBJ2-5; 7 bases align to TRBD2. Germline V gene sequence: CDR1 MNHNS, CDR2 SASEGT. The CDR3 totals 15 residues. The J segment lost 2 bases and the V segment lost 5 bases, leaving 8 bases of the junction unmatched. The CDR3 loop reads CASSSSGPWQETQYF. Here the CDR3 DNA reads TGTGCCAGCAGTAGTAGCGGGCCATGGCAAGAGACCCAGTACTTC.

This clonotype has a count of ten or more. The V gene is TRBV11-2, the J gene TRBJ1-2; 10 nucleotides agree with TRBD1. The CDR3 is 15 amino acids. After removal of 7 bases from V and 4 bases from J, the junction contained 9 bases not matched to a gene. CDR1 is SGHAT, CDR2 FQNNGV, per germline. CDR3: CASILGTGEGYGYTF. The DNA for the CDR3 is TGTGCCAGCATCCTCGGGACAGGGGAGGGCTATGGCTACACCTTC.

This clonotype was counted ten times or more. V usage is TRBV5-1 and J usage is TRBJ2-3, with 9 nucleotides matching TRBD2. The J segment lost 5 bases and the V segment lost 6 bases, leaving 7 bases of the junction unmatched. The CDR3 length is 14 residues. Germline assignment: CDR1 SGHRS and CDR2 YFSETQ. The CDR3 loop is CASMAGGPGDTQYF. CDR3 coding DNA: TGCGCCAGCATGGCGGGAGGGCCAGGAGATACGCAGTATTTT.

J is TRBJ1-3 and V is TRBV6-5; a weak D match, TRBD1 (6 bases). Trimming cost V 4 bases and J 4 bases, with 14 bases left between them. Looked up from germline, CDR1 is MNHEY and CDR2 is SVGAGI. The CDR3 has 15 amino acids. The chain's CDR3 is CASSSPRTAGNTIYF. The CDR3 DNA sequence: TGTGCCAGCAGTTCTCCTCGGACAGCCGGAAACACCATATATTTT.

This clonotype was found many times. DNA for the CDR3: TGTGCCAGCCGGGGCGGAGGGGTGGAAGAGACCCAGTACTTC. As protein: CASRGGGVEETQYF. V gene TRBV4-2 combines with J gene TRBJ2-5; D is possibly TRBD2 (6 bases). Germline loops: CDR1 LGHNA, CDR2 YNFKEQ. The CDR3 contains 14 residues. The V and J ends lost 8 bases and 3 bases respectively, with 16 bases between them.